One and the same sample provided the 12 T cell receptor beta chains below, sequenced in a study of cytomegalovirus exposure and HLA in healthy donors. Amplification used 60 Vbeta primers and 13 Jbeta primers. Here immunoSEQ multiplex PCR was the method, and the copy in TCRdb shows in-frame clones only, minus some. This sample has some 190,000 clones, with 60% to 85% found just once. Material for sequencing was PBMCs. The receptors were gathered from a man aged 18-30 years in good health and CMV-seronegative.

This clone was observed a handful of times. This chain uses TRBV5-1 with TRBJ2-7; the match to TRBD2 covers 14 bases. The J segment lost 3 bases and the V segment lost 4 bases, leaving 3 bases of the junction unmatched. CDR1 SGHRS and CDR2 YFSETQ come from the germline V gene. This CDR3 contains 15 residues. The CDR3 sequence is CASSPGTSGGYEQYF. The CDR3 nucleotides are TGCGCCAGCAGCCCCGGGACTAGCGGGGGCTACGAGCAGTACTTC.

This chain connects TRBV5-1 to TRBJ2-3; 8 bases align to TRBD2. This CDR3 is 15 amino acids long. After removal of 4 bases from V and 6 bases from J, the junction contained 10 bases not matched to a gene. Germline V gives CDR1 SGHRS, CDR2 YFSETQ. CDR3 nucleotides: TGCGCCAGCAGCCCGCGGGGGGCAGGGGTGGATACGCAGTATTTT. Protein: CASSPRGAGVDTQYF.

This clone was counted once. This sequence joins TRBV5-1 and TRBJ2-3; 11 positions agree with TRBD2. The CDR3 runs 15 residues. V was clipped by 2 bases and J by 4 bases; unmatched bases: 3. The germline V gene has CDR1 SGHRS and CDR2 YFSETQ. The CDR3 nucleotides are TGCGCCAGCAGCTTACTAGCGGGGGAAGCAGATACGCAGTATTTT. It encodes CASSLLAGEADTQYF. The complete variable domain, with remaining parts taken from reference TRBV5-1 and TRBJ2-3, reads KAGVTQTPRYLIKTRGQQVTLSCSPISGHRSVSWYQQTPGQGLQFLFEYFSETQRNKGNFPGRFSGRQFSNSRSEMNVSTLELGDSALYLCASSLLAGEADTQYFGPGTRLTVL.

The genes are TRBV29-1 and TRBJ2-7, with a tentative D call TRBD1 (5 bases). Trimming pared 7 bases from V and 6 bases from J, leaving 22 bases between. Germline V gene lookup returns CDR1 SQVTM and CDR2 ANQGSEA. The CDR3 loop spans 14 amino acids. The DNA for the CDR3 is TGCAGCGCCTTGACAGCAAACCAGGGTCTCGAGCAGTACTTC. Translation gives CSALTANQGLEQYF.

Remarks on this clone: Mismatch with germline at one junction end may stem from a read error. The rearrangement joins TRBV7-2 to TRBJ2-1; no firm D call. This CDR3 has 14 amino acids. Germline loops: CDR1 SGHTA, CDR2 FQGNSA. This CDR3 reads CASSLDLPLNERFF. The CDR3 coding sequence is TGTGCCAGCAGCTTAGATTTACCACTCAATGAGCGGTTCTTC.

A few counts support this clone. J is TRBJ2-7 and V is TRBV5-5, with a tentative D call TRBD1 (5 bases). V was shortened by 4 bases and J by 2 bases, with 16 bases between the two germline ends. CDR1 and CDR2 (germline): SGHKS, YYEKEE (reference sequence). This CDR3 has 15 amino acids. This CDR3 is CASSTGPVGPYEQYF. The CDR3 DNA is TGTGCCAGCAGCACAGGACCGGTCGGCCCCTACGAGCAGTACTTC.

The chain combines TRBV9 with TRBJ2-7, with 11 bases identical to TRBD2. The CDR3 loop spans 15 amino acids. The germline V gene encodes CDR1 SGDLS and CDR2 YYNGEE. V lost 4 bases, J lost 2 bases, and 5 bases stayed unmatched. In DNA form, the CDR3 reads TGTGCCAGCAGCCCCACTAGCGGGAGTCCCTACGAGCAGTACTTC. Its protein product is CASSPTSGSPYEQYF.

V and J are TRBV30 and TRBJ1-3; maybe TRBD1 (6 bases). Germline CDR1 is GTSNPN and CDR2 is SVGIG (reference sequence). V lost 5 bases, J lost 10 bases, and 9 bases lay in between. The CDR3 spans 10 residues. CDR3 residues: CAWGQRTIYF. CDR3 nucleotides: TGTGCCTGGGGACAGAGGACCATATATTTT.

This clone was counted between two and nine times. The chain couples TRBV7-2 to TRBJ2-7, with TRBD2 matching over 7 bases. This CDR3 is 13 amino acids long. Unmatched junction bases numbered 7, after V lost 5 bases and J lost 6 bases. The germline gives CDR1 SGHTA, CDR2 FQGNSA. CDR3 amino acids: CASSRGTNSEQYF. In DNA form, the CDR3 reads TGTGCCAGCAGCCGTGGGACTAACAGCGAGCAGTACTTC.

V is TRBV5-1 and J is TRBJ2-3; the match to TRBD2 covers 7 bases. Germline V gene sequence: CDR1 SGHRS, CDR2 YFSETQ. This CDR3 contains 14 residues. Losses at the gene ends were 4 bases for V and 2 bases for J; bases not matched to a gene: 4. The DNA for the CDR3 is TGCGCCAGCAGCACAAGCGGGATCACAGATACGCAGTATTTT. It translates to CASSTSGITDTQYF.

The rearrangement joins TRBV28 to TRBJ2-2; TRBD1 aligns across 12 bases. The CDR3 contains 15 residues. The trim removed 9 bases at V and 5 bases at J, leaving 7 bases unmatched. Germline-derived CDR1 and CDR2 are MDHEN and SYDVKM. CDR3: CASRGTGGWTGELFF. The CDR3, as DNA: TGTGCCAGTAGAGGGACAGGGGGCTGGACCGGGGAGCTGTTTTTT.

A few counts support this clone. The junction shows a germline mismatch at one end, possibly a read error. The V and J genes are TRBV7-7 and TRBJ1-4; 9 positions agree with TRBD1. Germline loops: CDR1 SSHAT, CDR2 FNYEAQ (reference sequence). There are 14 residues in the CDR3. CDR3 loop: CASSLDRGAEKLFF. CDR3 in DNA: TGTGCTAGCAGCTTGGACAGGGGTGCTGAAAAACTGTTTTTT.